This TCR beta chain is from a study of T cell responses to AZD1222 COVID-19 vaccine. Findings and caveats of the study: Repertoire samples came only from after the peak T cell response.

This CDR3 comprises 13 residues. CDR1 and CDR2 (germline): KGHSY, FQNENV. Trimming pared 0 bases from V and 6 bases from J, leaving 8 bases between. Comment on this clone: Its target is not known.

The assay was immunoSEQ multiplex PCR, and TCRdb's table has in-frame clones only and misses some. Of around 130,000 clones detected, about 90% appear once; the ten largest clones hold roughly 2%. Pooling was applied to second doses at about 4 or about 12 weeks. The TCR comes from an adult who received the AZD1222 COVID-19 vaccine. J is TRBJ1-2 and V is TRBV16; D is unresolved. The sample in question was peripheral blood, obtained 28 days after the second AZD1222 dose. DNA of the CDR3: TGTGCCAGCAGCCAATCGCGGCAGGATGGCTACACCTTC. Amino acid sequence: CASSQSRQDGYTF.